This T cell receptor (beta chain) is drawn from a study of T cell changes during pregnancy in multiple sclerosis. TCRdb's table, derived via immunoSEQ multiplex PCR, lists solely in-frame clones and lacks some. The repertoire has 58,000 or so clones, approximately 86% of them found once; the top ten carry around 0.4%. This clone was found once. The clonotype was recovered from a female donor with multiple sclerosis, enrolled in a pregnancy study. The specimen was CD4+ T cells from peripheral blood mononuclear cells, collected in the third trimester of pregnancy.

In nucleotides, the CDR3 is TGTGCCAGTAGTATAAGAGGGTACGAAAAACTGTTTTTT. This translates into CASSIRGYEKLFF. The chain is built from TRBV19 and TRBJ1-4; no clear D. The V end lost 2 bases, the J end lost 8 bases, and 9 bases lay between the germline ends. This CDR3 comprises 13 residues. Germline CDR1 reads LNHDA; CDR2 reads SQIVND (reference sequence). Full variable domain (rest looked up from reference TRBV19 and TRBJ1-4): DGGITQSPKYLFRKEGQNVTLSCEQNLNHDAMYWYRQDPGQGLRLIYYSQIVNDFQKGDIAEGYSVSREKKESFPLTVTSAQKNPTAFYLCASSIRGYEKLFFGSGTQLSVL.